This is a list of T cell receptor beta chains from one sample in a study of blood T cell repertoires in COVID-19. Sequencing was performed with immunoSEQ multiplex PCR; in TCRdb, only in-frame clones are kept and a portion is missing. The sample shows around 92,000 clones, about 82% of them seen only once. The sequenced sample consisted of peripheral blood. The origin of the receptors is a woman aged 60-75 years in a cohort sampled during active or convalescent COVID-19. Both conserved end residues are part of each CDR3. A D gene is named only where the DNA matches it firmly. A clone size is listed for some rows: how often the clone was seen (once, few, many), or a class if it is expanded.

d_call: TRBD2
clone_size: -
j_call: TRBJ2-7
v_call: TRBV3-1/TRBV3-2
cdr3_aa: CASSLAGTTYEQYF
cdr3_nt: TGTGCCAGCAGCCTAGCGGGGACTACCTACGAGCAGTACTTC

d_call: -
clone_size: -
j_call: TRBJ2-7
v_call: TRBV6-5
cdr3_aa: CASSYTGIQYF
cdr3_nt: TGTGCCAGCAGTTATACGGGGATCCAGTACTTC

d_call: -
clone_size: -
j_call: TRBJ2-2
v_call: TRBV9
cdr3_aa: CASSVTGNRGTGELFF
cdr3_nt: TGTGCCAGCAGCGTCACGGGGAACCGGGGCACCGGGGAGCTGTTTTTT

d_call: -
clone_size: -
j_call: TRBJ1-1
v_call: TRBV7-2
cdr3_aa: CASSLDAGFAFF
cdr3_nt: TGTGCCAGCAGCTTAGACGCGGGGTTCGCTTTCTTT

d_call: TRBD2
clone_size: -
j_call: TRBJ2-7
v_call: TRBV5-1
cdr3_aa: CASSVGLAGHEQYF
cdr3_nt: TGCGCCAGCAGCGTGGGACTAGCGGGACACGAGCAGTACTTC

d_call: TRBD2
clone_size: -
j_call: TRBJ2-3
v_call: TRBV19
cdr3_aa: CASSPSGSDTQYF
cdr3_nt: TGTGCCAGTTCACCGAGCGGGAGCGATACGCAGTATTTT

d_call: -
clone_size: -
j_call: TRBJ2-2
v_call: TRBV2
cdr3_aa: CASSVGLATGELFF
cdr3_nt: TGTGCCAGCAGTGTAGGGCTAGCCACCGGGGAGCTGTTTTTT

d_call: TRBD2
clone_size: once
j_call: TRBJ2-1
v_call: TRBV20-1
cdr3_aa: CSASTSGGDEQFF
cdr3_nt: TGCAGTGCTAGTACTAGCGGGGGGGATGAGCAGTTCTTC

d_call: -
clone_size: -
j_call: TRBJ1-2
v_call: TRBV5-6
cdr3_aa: CASSSQKAGPNGYTF
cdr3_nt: TGTGCCAGCAGCTCCCAGAAAGCGGGGCCGAATGGCTACACCTTC

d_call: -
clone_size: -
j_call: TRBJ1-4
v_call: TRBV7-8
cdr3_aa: CASSSGDFIPDEKLFF
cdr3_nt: TGTGCCAGCAGCTCTGGGGACTTTATACCAGATGAAAAACTGTTTTTT

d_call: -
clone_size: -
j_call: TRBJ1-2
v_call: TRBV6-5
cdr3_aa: CASRAGGYGYTF
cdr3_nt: TGTGCCAGCAGGGCGGGGGGGTATGGCTACACCTTC

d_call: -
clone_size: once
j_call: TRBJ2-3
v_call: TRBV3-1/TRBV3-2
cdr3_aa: CASSRGPSTDTQYF
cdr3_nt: TGTGCCAGCAGCCGCGGGCCAAGCACAGATACGCAGTATTTT

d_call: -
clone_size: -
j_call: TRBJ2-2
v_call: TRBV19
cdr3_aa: CASTQAANTGELFF
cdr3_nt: TGTGCCAGTACCCAGGCTGCGAACACCGGGGAGCTGTTTTTT

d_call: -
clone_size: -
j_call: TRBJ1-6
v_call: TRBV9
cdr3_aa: CASNRRDSPLHF
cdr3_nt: TGTGCCAGCAATCGGAGAGATTCACCCCTCCACTTT

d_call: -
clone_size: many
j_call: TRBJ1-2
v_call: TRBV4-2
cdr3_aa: CASSQTTGYAYGYTF
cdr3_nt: TGTGCCAGCAGCCAAACAACAGGGTATGCCTATGGCTACACCTTC

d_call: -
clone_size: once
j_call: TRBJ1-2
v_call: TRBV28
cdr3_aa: CASSSEGIFNYGYTF
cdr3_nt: TGTGCCAGCAGTTCGGAGGGGATTTTTAACTATGGCTACACCTTC

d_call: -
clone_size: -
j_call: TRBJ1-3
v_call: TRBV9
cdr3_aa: CASSVRGSGDTIYF
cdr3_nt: TGTGCCAGCAGCGTACGTGGCTCCGGGGACACCATATATTTT

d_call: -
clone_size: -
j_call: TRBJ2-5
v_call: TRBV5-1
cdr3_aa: CASSAGGPSRETQYF
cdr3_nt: TGCGCCAGCAGCGCCGGGGGTCCTTCGCGGGAGACCCAGTACTTC

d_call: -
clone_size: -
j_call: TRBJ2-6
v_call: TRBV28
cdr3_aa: CASRSPAGPVSVLTF
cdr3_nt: TGTGCCAGCAGGTCCCCCGCAGGTCCGGTCTCGGTCCTGACTTTC

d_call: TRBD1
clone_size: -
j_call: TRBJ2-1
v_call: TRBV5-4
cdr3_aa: CASSLGQGGPYNEQFF
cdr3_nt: TGTGCCAGCAGCTTGGGACAGGGTGGGCCCTACAATGAGCAGTTCTTC

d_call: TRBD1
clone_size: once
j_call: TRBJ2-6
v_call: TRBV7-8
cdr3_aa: CASSAPQGAAANGANVLTF
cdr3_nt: TGTGCCAGCAGCGCCCCACAGGGGGCAGCTGCTAATGGGGCCAACGTCCTGACTTTC

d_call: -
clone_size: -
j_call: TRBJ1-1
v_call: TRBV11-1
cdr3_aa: CASSFLESRANTEAFF
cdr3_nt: TGTGCCAGCAGCTTCCTCGAAAGTCGCGCGAACACTGAAGCTTTCTTT

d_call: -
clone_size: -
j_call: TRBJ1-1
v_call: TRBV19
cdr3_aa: CASSSGAGPKAFF
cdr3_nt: TGTGCCAGTAGTTCGGGAGCGGGCCCAAAAGCTTTCTTT

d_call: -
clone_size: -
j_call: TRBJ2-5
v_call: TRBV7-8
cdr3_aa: CASSLEVLAGRMTEQETQYF
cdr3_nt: TGTGCCAGCAGCTTAGAGGTTTTGGCAGGCCGCATGACCGAACAAGAGACCCAGTACTTC

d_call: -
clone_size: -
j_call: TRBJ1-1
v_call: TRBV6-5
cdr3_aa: CASSPAREAFF
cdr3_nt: TGTGCCAGCAGCCCCGCCCGGGAAGCTTTCTTT

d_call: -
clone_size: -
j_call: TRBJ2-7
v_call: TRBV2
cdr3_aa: CASSASPTGPAVYEQYF
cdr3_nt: TGTGCCAGCAGCGCTTCCCCGACAGGACCAGCTGTCTACGAGCAGTACTTC

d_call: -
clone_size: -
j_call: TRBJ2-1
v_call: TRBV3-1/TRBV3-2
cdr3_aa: CASSHAHLENNEQFF
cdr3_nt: TGTGCCAGCAGCCACGCCCATCTAGAGAACAATGAGCAGTTCTTC

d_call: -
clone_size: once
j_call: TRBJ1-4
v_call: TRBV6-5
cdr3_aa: CASSYNTATNEKLFF
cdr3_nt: TGTGCCAGCAGTTACAACACAGCTACTAATGAAAAACTGTTTTTT

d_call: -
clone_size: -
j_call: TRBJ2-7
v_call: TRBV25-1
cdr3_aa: CASSGDPWEAEQYF
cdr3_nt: TGTGCCAGCAGTGGGGACCCTTGGGAGGCCGAGCAGTACTTC

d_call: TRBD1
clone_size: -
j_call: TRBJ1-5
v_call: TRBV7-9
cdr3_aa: CASSLAQTGNNQPQHF
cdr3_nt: TGTGCCAGCAGCTTAGCCCAGACAGGGAACAATCAGCCCCAGCATTTT

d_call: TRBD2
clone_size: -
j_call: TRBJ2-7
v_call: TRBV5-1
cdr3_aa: CASSLLGLADSYEQYF
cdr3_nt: TGCGCCAGCAGCTTGTTGGGACTAGCGGACTCCTACGAGCAGTACTTC

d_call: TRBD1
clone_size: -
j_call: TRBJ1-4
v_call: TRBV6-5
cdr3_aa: CASSYQRQGKYEKLFF
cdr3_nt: TGTGCCAGCAGTTACCAGCGACAGGGGAAATACGAAAAACTGTTTTTT

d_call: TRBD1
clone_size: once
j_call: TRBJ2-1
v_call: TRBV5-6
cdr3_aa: CASSFPGTGRVVYEQFF
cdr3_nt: TGTGCCAGCAGCTTCCCCGGGACAGGGAGAGTCGTGTATGAGCAGTTCTTC

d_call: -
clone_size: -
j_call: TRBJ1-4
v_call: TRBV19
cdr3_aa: CASSIVASQSEKLFF
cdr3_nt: TGTGCCAGTAGTATAGTAGCGTCCCAGTCTGAAAAACTGTTTTTT

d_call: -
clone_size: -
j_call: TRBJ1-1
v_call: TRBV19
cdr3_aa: CASSLGGSGTEAFF
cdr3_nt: TGTGCCAGTAGTTTGGGGGGTTCAGGCACTGAAGCTTTCTTT

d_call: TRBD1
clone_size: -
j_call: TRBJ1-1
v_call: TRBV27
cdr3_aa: CASNHGTAMNTEAFF
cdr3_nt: TGTGCCAGCAACCACGGGACAGCCATGAACACTGAAGCTTTCTTT

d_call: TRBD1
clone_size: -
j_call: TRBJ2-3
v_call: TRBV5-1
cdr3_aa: CASSSDGTAADTQYF
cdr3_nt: TGCGCCAGCAGCTCCGACGGGACAGCCGCAGATACGCAGTATTTT

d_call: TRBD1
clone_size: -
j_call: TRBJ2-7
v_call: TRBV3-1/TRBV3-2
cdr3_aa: CASSLEFRTGNEQYF
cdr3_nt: TGTGCCAGCAGCCTCGAATTCAGGACAGGGAACGAGCAGTACTTC

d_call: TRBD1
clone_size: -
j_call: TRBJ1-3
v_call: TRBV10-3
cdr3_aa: CAITETGAGNTIYF
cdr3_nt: TGTGCCATCACTGAAACAGGGGCTGGAAACACCATATATTTT

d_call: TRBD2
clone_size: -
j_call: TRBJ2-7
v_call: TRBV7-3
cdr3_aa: CASSLTGGGPHEQYF
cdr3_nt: TGTGCCAGCAGCTTAACGGGGGGGGGACCCCACGAGCAGTACTTC

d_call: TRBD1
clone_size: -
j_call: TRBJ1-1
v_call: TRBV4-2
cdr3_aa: CASSRPGGTEAFF
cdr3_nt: TGTGCCAGCAGCCGGCCAGGGGGCACTGAAGCTTTCTTT

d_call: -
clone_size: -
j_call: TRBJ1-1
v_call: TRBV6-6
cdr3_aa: CASSYSGGGYTEAFF
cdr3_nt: TGTGCCAGCAGTTACTCTGGCGGGGGGTACACTGAAGCTTTCTTT

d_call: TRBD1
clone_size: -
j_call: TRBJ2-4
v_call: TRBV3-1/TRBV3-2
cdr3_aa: CASSQSDLGQGVQYF
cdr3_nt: TGTGCCAGCAGCCAATCCGATTTGGGACAGGGGGTTCAGTACTTC

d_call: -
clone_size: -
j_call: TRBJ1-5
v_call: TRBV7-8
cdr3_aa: CASSPAQQGSNQPQHF
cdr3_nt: TGTGCCAGCAGCCCAGCCCAACAGGGTAGCAATCAGCCCCAGCATTTT

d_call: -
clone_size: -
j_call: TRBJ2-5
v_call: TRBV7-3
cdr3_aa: CASRVGPETQYF
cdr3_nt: TGTGCCAGCAGGGTGGGCCCAGAGACCCAGTACTTC

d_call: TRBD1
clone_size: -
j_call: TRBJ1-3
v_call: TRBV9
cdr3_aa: CASSEQGALGNTIYF
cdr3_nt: TGTGCCAGCAGCGAACAGGGGGCGCTTGGAAACACCATATATTTT

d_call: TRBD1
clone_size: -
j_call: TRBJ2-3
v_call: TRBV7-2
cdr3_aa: CASSQGQSTDTQYF
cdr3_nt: TGTGCCAGCAGCCAGGGACAGAGCACAGATACGCAGTATTTT

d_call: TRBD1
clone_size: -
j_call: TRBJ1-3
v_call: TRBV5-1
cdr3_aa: CASSLDRGGNTIYF
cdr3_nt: TGCGCCAGCAGCTTGGACAGGGGGGGAAACACCATATATTTT

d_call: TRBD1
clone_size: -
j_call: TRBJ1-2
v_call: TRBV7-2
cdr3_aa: CASSSTGGYGYTF
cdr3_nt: TGTGCCAGCAGCTCGACAGGGGGCTATGGCTACACCTTC

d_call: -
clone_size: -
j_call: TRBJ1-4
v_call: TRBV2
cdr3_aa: CASSGGGAGEKLFF
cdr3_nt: TGTGCCAGCAGTGGGGGGGGCGCGGGAGAAAAACTGTTTTTT

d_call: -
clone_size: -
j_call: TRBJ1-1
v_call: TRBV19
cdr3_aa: CASRLGGTEAFF
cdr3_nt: TGTGCCAGCAGACTGGGGGGCACTGAAGCTTTCTTT

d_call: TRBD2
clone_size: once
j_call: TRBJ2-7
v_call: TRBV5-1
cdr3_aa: CASSLIAGGNYEQYF
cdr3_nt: TGCGCCAGCAGCTTGATAGCGGGAGGTAACTACGAGCAGTACTTC

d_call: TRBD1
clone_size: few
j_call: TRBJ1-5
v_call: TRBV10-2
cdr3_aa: CASSPTGRGQPQHF
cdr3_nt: TGCGCCAGCAGCCCGACAGGGAGAGGGCAGCCCCAGCATTTT

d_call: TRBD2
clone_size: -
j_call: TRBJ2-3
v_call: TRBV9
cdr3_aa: CASSVGPASGSTDTQYF
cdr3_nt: TGTGCCAGCAGCGTAGGCCCGGCTAGCGGGAGCACAGATACGCAGTATTTT

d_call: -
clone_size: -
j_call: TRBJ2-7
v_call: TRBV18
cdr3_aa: CASSPASEREQYF
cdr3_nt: TGTGCCAGCTCGCCGGCTAGCGAGCGCGAGCAGTACTTC

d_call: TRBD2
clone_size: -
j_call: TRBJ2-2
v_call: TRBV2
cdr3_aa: CASSEGLAGAGELFF
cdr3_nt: TGTGCCAGCAGTGAAGGACTAGCGGGAGCCGGGGAGCTGTTTTTT

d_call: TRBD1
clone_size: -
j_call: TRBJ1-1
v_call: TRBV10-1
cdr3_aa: CASRGTGAGTEAFF
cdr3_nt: TGCGCCAGCAGAGGGACAGGGGCGGGAACTGAAGCTTTCTTT

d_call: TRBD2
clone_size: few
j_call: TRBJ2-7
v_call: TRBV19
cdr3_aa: CASSPYGTSGGQLYEQYF
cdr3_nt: TGTGCCAGTAGTCCTTACGGGACTAGCGGGGGGCAATTATACGAGCAGTACTTC

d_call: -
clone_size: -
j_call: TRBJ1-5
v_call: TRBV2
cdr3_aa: CASSGRRGYQPQHF
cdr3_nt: TGTGCCAGCAGTGGGCGAAGGGGCTATCAGCCCCAGCATTTT

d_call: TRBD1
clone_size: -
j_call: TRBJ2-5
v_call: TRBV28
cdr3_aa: CASSFLGQGAFGETQYF
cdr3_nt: TGTGCCAGCAGTTTCCTCGGACAGGGGGCCTTCGGAGAGACCCAGTACTTC